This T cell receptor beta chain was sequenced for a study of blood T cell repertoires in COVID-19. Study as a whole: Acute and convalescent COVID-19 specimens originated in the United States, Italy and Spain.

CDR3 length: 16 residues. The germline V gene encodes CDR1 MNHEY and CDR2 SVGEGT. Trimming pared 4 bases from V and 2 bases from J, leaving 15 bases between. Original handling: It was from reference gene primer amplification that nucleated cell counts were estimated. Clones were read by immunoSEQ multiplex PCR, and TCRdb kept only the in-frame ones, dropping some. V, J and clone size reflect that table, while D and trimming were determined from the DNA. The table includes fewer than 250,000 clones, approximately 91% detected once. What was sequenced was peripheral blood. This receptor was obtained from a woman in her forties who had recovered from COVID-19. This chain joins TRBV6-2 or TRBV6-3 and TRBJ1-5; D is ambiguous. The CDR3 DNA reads TGTGCCAGCAGTTTTCACCGAGAGTCGGGCAATCAGCCCCAGCATTTT. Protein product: CASSFHRESGNQPQHF.